The clone carrying this TCR beta chain was recorded a few times. Its matching antigen is unknown. V lost 7 bases and J lost 0, with 12 bases in between. The CDR3 covers 14 residues. The V gene's germline CDR1 is MGHRA and CDR2 YSYEKL. This record comes from a study of human T cells and chemical hapten exposure. Study summary: 2% DPC was applied to about 2 cm by about 2 cm of upper inner arm skin for sensitization. Broader study findings: The presence of alopecia in the donors means their immune response may differ from healthy people's.

Time point defined: patch test 3, about 24 weeks after DPC sensitization. As for treatment: therapeutic diphenylcyclopropenone sensitization with weekly scalp DPC. MiXCR, run by TCRdb on the RACE reads, gives a single entry per CDR3 protein. The sample lists under 55,000 distinct CDR3 sequences, more than 9.5% occurring once. The V call is TRBV4-1, the J call TRBJ1-2; D is perhaps TRBD1 (5 bases). The specimen comprised whole blood, sampled in connection with sensitization to the hapten diphenylcyclopropenone (DPC). The clonotype was recovered from a woman aged 40-49 years with alopecia areata. Some clones in this sample may be carry-over from other donors' samples. CDR3 DNA sequence: TGCGCCAGCAACCAGGGCCGCACTAACTATGGCTACACCTTC. It encodes CASNQGRTNYGYTF.